This T cell receptor (beta chain) derives from a study of beta chain features in type 1 diabetes. As for the study in general: Healthy donors and patients showed comparable age, gender and cell yields.

J gave up 6 bases and V 2 bases, and 12 bases lay outside the gene matches. Germline V CDR1 and CDR2: SGHAT, FQNNGV. The CDR3 totals 16 residues. Every isolated RNA sample was fully reverse transcribed, so sequencing captured expressed TCRB transcripts. Assay: immunoSEQ multiplex PCR; the TCRdb copy retains only in-frame clones and omits some. The sample includes 200,000 to 250,000 clones, over 9.5% of them seen just once. Purity of each sorted population was above 98%. This clone was counted between two and nine times. The sample taken for sequencing was naive CD4+ T cells from blood. The TCR was taken from a woman aged 18-30 years in good health. This chain uses TRBV11-2 with TRBJ1-1; 7 nucleotides line up with TRBD1. As DNA, the CDR3 is TGTGCCAGCAGCTTACCTACAGGGGCTGGTTTCGCTGAAGCTTTCTTT. It codes for CASSLPTGAGFAEAFF. The whole variable domain, remainder taken from reference TRBV11-2 and TRBJ1-1, is EAGVAQSPRYKIIEKRQSVAFWCNPISGHATLYWYQQILGQGPKLLIQFQNNGVVDDSQLPKDRFSAERLKGVDSTLKIQPAKLEDSAVYLCASSLPTGAGFAEAFFGQGTRLTVV.